The next 7 T cell receptor beta chains were all read from a single sample in a study of radiation and T cells in renal cell carcinoma. Time point reported: blood 4 weeks post-SBRT, at nephrectomy. Treatment in this sample: 15 Gy SBRT to primary tumor, nephrectomy 4 weeks later. The method was immunoSEQ multiplex PCR; TCRdb's version includes in-frame clones alone and lacks a portion of them. This repertoire shows approximately 43,000 clones, about 82% found once; its top ten account for 27%. The sequencing here drew on blood, taken from a patient whose treatment included radiotherapy and nephrectomy. The receptors were gathered from a woman in her 70s with renal cell carcinoma.

The chain combines TRBV7-9 with TRBJ2-7; 8 bases are shared with TRBD1. J gave up 3 bases and V 4 bases, and 11 bases lay outside the gene matches. CDR1 and CDR2 (germline): SEHNR, FQNEAQ (reference sequence). This CDR3 is built from 16 residues. CDR3 sequence reads: CASSSTRTGRFYEQYF. Written as DNA, the CDR3 is TGTGCCAGCAGCTCAACTCGGACAGGGAGGTTCTACGAGCAGTACTTC.

Here the CDR3 reads CAISANYEQYF. CDR3 DNA sequence: TGTGCCATCAGTGCGAACTACGAGCAGTACTTC. This chain connects TRBV10-3 to TRBJ2-7; D unresolved. There are 11 residues in the CDR3. Trimming stripped 4 bases from V and 3 bases from J, with 4 bases between. Germline CDR1 ENHRY, CDR2 SYGVKD.

CDR3 DNA sequence: TGTGCCAGCAGTTACAATCCAGCTGGGGGGACTGAAGCTTTCTTT. It specifies CASSYNPAGGTEAFF. The V and J genes are TRBV6-5 and TRBJ1-1; possible D gene TRBD1, 5 bases. Germline CDR1 and CDR2: MNHEY and SVGAGI. The V and J ends lost 2 bases and 5 bases respectively, with 15 bases between them. The CDR3 runs 15 residues.

This clone was picked up many times. The chain carries TRBV14 and TRBJ2-1; 7 positions match TRBD2. This CDR3 comprises 15 residues. Germline V lookup: CDR1 SGHDN, CDR2 FVKESK. Trimming at V came to 3 bases and at J to 7 bases, leaving 9 bases not matched to a gene. CDR3: CASSQSTSVRNEQFF. Here the CDR3 DNA reads TGTGCCAGCAGCCAGAGTACTAGCGTGAGGAATGAGCAGTTCTTC.

The chain employs TRBV4-1 and TRBJ2-7; TRBD2 is a possible D gene (5 bases). This CDR3 spans 16 amino acids. CDR1 and CDR2 (germline): MGHRA, YSYEKL. Trimming removed 1 base at V and 4 bases at J, with 17 bases between. For the CDR3, the DNA is TGCGCCAGCAGCCAAGGCACCCCCGGGAACGGATACGAGCAGTACTTC. Translating gives CASSQGTPGNGYEQYF.

This clone turned up a few times. The rearrangement uses TRBV10-1 and TRBJ1-4; D call uncertain. Looked up from germline, CDR1 is WNHNN and CDR2 is SYGVQD (reference sequence). V was pared by 6 bases and J by 3 bases, with 11 bases between. The CDR3 sequence is 14 residues long. The CDR3 nucleotides are TGCGCCAGCAGGGGTGAACCGGCTAATGAAAAACTGTTTTTT. It translates to CASRGEPANEKLFF.

This clone showed up just once. The CDR3, as DNA: TGTGCCAGCAGGTGGACAGGGGACTATGGCTACACCTTC. As protein: CASRWTGDYGYTF. The chain carries TRBV28 and TRBJ1-2; 9 bases are a match to TRBD1. Germline V gene data show CDR1 as MDHEN and CDR2 as SYDVKM. The CDR3 consists of 13 residues. With V trimmed by 6 bases and J by 3 bases, 2 bases remained unmatched.